The sequence of this T cell receptor beta chain was determined in a study of T cells in Graves' hyperthyroidism and ophthalmopathy. As for the study in general: Specimen type is peripheral blood, collected at initial diagnosis prior to any treatment.

This clonotype showed up many times. Its antigen is currently unknown. The germline CDR1 and CDR2 sequences are DFQATT and SNEGSKA (reference sequence). The CDR3 extends over 14 amino acids. Trimming left V 2 bases short and J 0 bases short, with 9 bases between. Study results and caveats: Most clonotypes expanded in thyroid above 0.001 were likewise present in blood.

Amplification of TCR beta CDR3 regions used RNA as the template. The HTBI primer set drove a first-round RT-PCR of the TCR CDR3. TCRdb used MiXCR to reprocess the multiplex PCR reads, holding one entry per CDR3 protein. Here the sample spans fewer than 400,000 distinct CDR3 sequences, approximately 25% being singletons. The TCR was taken from a man in his fifties with Graves' hyperthyroidism. This chain uses TRBV20-1 with TRBJ2-3; tentatively, D is TRBD2 (5 bases). Sequencing was carried out using blood. CDR3 protein: CSARSGISTDTQYF. Written as DNA, the CDR3 is TGCAGTGCTAGATCGGGAATAAGCACAGATACGCAGTATTTT.